This is a list of T cell receptor beta chains from one sample in a study of cytomegalovirus exposure and HLA in healthy donors. Profiled with immunoSEQ multiplex PCR; TCRdb holds only in-frame clones, not every one. The sample holds approximately 110,000 clones, under 85% seen once. What was sequenced was PBMCs. Receptor source: a woman aged 45-65 years in good health and CMV-seropositive. Both conserved end residues are part of each CDR3. D genes are given only for firm matches. Clone size is not always given. Where it is, it says once, few, many or a class for expanded clones.

size	D	V	J	CDR3	DNA
-	-	TRBV5-6	TRBJ1-5	CASSPGGANQPQHF	TGTGCCAGCAGCCCCGGGGGTGCCAATCAGCCCCAGCATTTT
-	-	TRBV7-6	TRBJ2-3	CASSFRAEGRDTDTQYF	TGTGCCAGCAGTTTTAGGGCGGAGGGCCGGGACACAGATACGCAGTATTTT
-	TRBD2	TRBV7-9	TRBJ2-3	CASSERGAGGLTDTQYF	TGTGCCAGCAGCGAAAGGGGAGCGGGGGGCCTCACAGATACGCAGTATTTT
once	TRBD1	TRBV5-5	TRBJ1-4	CASSRTGGDEKLFF	TGTGCCAGCAGCCGGACAGGTGGGGATGAAAAACTGTTTTTT
-	-	TRBV4-2	TRBJ2-7	CASSPFMGLYEQYF	TGTGCCAGCAGTCCCTTTATGGGGCTGTACGAGCAGTACTTC
-	-	TRBV7-2	TRBJ1-2	CASSRMRSPGGYTF	TGTGCCAGCAGCCGGATGCGGTCTCCGGGTGGCTACACCTTC
-	TRBD2	TRBV5-1	TRBJ2-3	CASSLGLAADTQYF	TGCGCCAGCAGCTTGGGACTAGCGGCAGATACGCAGTATTTT
-	TRBD2	TRBV2	TRBJ2-5	CASSDLAGGQETQYF	TGTGCCAGCAGTGACCTAGCGGGGGGGCAAGAGACCCAGTACTTC
few	TRBD1	TRBV5-1	TRBJ2-7	CASSGTGGSYEQYF	TGCGCCAGCAGCGGTACAGGGGGCTCCTACGAGCAGTACTTC
-	TRBD2	TRBV2	TRBJ2-7	CASSDRTSGVSYEQYF	TGTGCCAGCAGTGATAGAACTAGCGGGGTGTCCTACGAGCAGTACTTC
-	-	TRBV4-1	TRBJ2-4	CASSPLQGKNSQYF	TGCGCCAGCAGCCCTTTACAGGGTAAAAACAGTCAGTACTTC
-	TRBD2	TRBV2	TRBJ2-3	CASSVAGGPDTQYF	TGTGCCAGCAGTGTTGCGGGAGGGCCAGATACGCAGTATTTT
-	-	TRBV4-3	TRBJ1-1	CASSPGASNTEAFF	TGCGCCAGCAGCCCAGGTGCGTCGAACACTGAAGCTTTCTTT
-	-	TRBV7-2	TRBJ1-1	CASSLRGRNTEAFF	TGTGCCAGCAGCTTAAGGGGTAGGAACACTGAAGCTTTCTTT
-	TRBD1	TRBV7-9	TRBJ1-4	CSSSHNPGQGEEKLFF	TGTTCCAGCAGCCACAATCCGGGACAGGGCGAGGAAAAACTGTTTTTT
-	TRBD2	TRBV4-1	TRBJ2-4	CASSQEGVGGSQYF	TGCGCCAGCAGCCAAGAAGGGGTCGGGGGGAGTCAGTACTTC
-	-	TRBV7-2	TRBJ2-1	CASAGGKVYNEQFF	TGTGCCAGCGCTGGGGGGAAAGTTTACAATGAGCAGTTCTTC
-	TRBD1	TRBV27	TRBJ2-1	CASSPGGRYNEQFF	TGTGCCAGCAGTCCAGGGGGCAGATACAATGAGCAGTTCTTC
-	TRBD1	TRBV5-1	TRBJ2-1	CASSLSELGGSYNEQFF	TGCGCCAGCAGCTTATCCGAACTAGGGGGCAGCTACAATGAGCAGTTCTTC
-	-	TRBV7-3	TRBJ2-1	CASSLLGGPTDEQFF	TGTGCCAGCAGCTTGCTGGGGGGGCCTACGGATGAGCAGTTCTTC
-	-	TRBV5-4	TRBJ2-7	CASNNAGNSYEQYF	TGTGCCAGCAACAATGCCGGGAATTCCTACGAGCAGTACTTC
once	TRBD1	TRBV28	TRBJ1-1	CASTETGARPEAFF	TGTGCCAGCACCGAGACAGGGGCGAGGCCTGAAGCTTTCTTT
few	TRBD1	TRBV6-5	TRBJ1-3	CASRDRGLGNTIYF	TGTGCCAGCAGGGACAGGGGGCTTGGAAACACCATATATTTT
-	-	TRBV5-1	TRBJ2-3	CASSLAGQPDTQYF	TGCGCCAGCAGCTTGGCCGGACAGCCAGATACGCAGTATTTT
-	TRBD1	TRBV15	TRBJ2-7	CATSSQTGFYEQYF	TGTGCCACCAGCAGTCAGACAGGGTTCTACGAGCAGTACTTC
-	TRBD1	TRBV11-2	TRBJ2-7	CASSLGGQPSYEQYF	TGTGCCAGCAGCTTAGGGGGACAGCCATCCTACGAGCAGTACTTC
-	TRBD2	TRBV19	TRBJ2-1	CASSIRTSGYNEQFF	TGTGCCAGTAGTATCCGGACTAGCGGATACAATGAGCAGTTCTTC
-	TRBD2	TRBV10-3	TRBJ2-2	CAIRGLAGGNTGELFF	TGTGCCATCAGGGGACTAGCGGGGGGGAACACCGGGGAGCTGTTTTTT
few	TRBD1	TRBV6-5	TRBJ2-7	CASSYGQGGAYEQYF	TGTGCCAGCAGTTATGGACAGGGGGGCGCCTACGAGCAGTACTTC
-	-	TRBV4-2	TRBJ1-1	CASSQEAQGELAFF	TGTGCCAGCAGCCAAGAAGCCCAGGGTGAATTGGCTTTCTTT
-	TRBD2	TRBV29-1	TRBJ2-3	CSVTGGGRSTDTQYF	TGCAGCGTGACGGGGGGTGGGCGAAGCACAGATACGCAGTATTTT
once	TRBD2	TRBV27	TRBJ2-1	CASSRGTSGRIEQFF	TGTGCCAGCAGTAGGGGGACTAGCGGGAGAATTGAGCAGTTCTTC
-	-	TRBV21-1	TRBJ2-3	CASSPSPSTGTSGRSSTDTQYF	TGTGCCAGCAGCCCCAGTCCTTCAACCGGGACTAGCGGGAGGTCTAGCACAGATACGCAGTATTTT
-	-	TRBV21-1	TRBJ2-3	CAPPGGVRTDTQYF	TGTGCCCCGCCGGGGGGGGTGAGGACAGATACGCAGTATTTT
-	-	TRBV2	TRBJ2-3	CASSRTPMGTDTQYF	TGTGCCAGCAGCCGCACTCCCATGGGCACAGATACGCAGTATTTT
once	-	TRBV5-1	TRBJ2-1	CASSLAEGGWEQFF	TGCGCCAGCAGCTTGGCCGAGGGGGGGTGGGAGCAGTTCTTC
-	TRBD1	TRBV5-1	TRBJ1-4	CASSWGQGSNEKLFF	TGCGCCAGCAGCTGGGGACAGGGGTCTAATGAAAAACTGTTTTTT
once	TRBD1	TRBV29-1	TRBJ1-6	CSVEDVGQGGTSPLHF	TGCAGCGTTGAAGATGTGGGACAGGGAGGAACTTCACCCCTCCACTTT
-	TRBD1	TRBV4-1	TRBJ2-1	CASSLQGYNEQFF	TGCGCCAGCAGCCTACAGGGGTACAATGAGCAGTTCTTC
-	-	TRBV15	TRBJ2-5	CATSRAGEETQYF	TGTGCCACCAGCAGAGCGGGGGAAGAGACCCAGTACTTC
few	TRBD1	TRBV7-9	TRBJ1-2	CSSTTTGAYGYTF	TGTTCCAGCACCACCACAGGGGCCTATGGCTACACCTTC
-	-	TRBV5-4	TRBJ1-4	CASSSQTATNEKLFF	TGTGCCAGCAGCTCCCAGACAGCAACTAATGAAAAACTGTTTTTT
-	-	TRBV2	TRBJ1-1	CASSEGGGGTTEAFF	TGTGCCAGCAGTGAGGGTGGCGGAGGGACTACTGAAGCTTTCTTT
-	-	TRBV5-4	TRBJ2-1	CASSLQGNEQFF	TGTGCCAGCAGCCTACAGGGAAATGAGCAGTTCTTC
-	-	TRBV6-1	TRBJ2-1	CASNLNAGNEQFF	TGTGCCAGCAATCTAAACGCAGGGAATGAGCAGTTCTTC
few	-	TRBV9	TRBJ2-3	CASSVVSGSADTQYF	TGTGCCAGCAGCGTAGTGTCCGGGAGCGCAGATACGCAGTATTTT